This entry lists 20 T cell receptor beta chains sequenced from one sample in a study of OX40 agonist ivuxolimab in advanced cancers. Sequencing was performed with immunoSEQ multiplex PCR; in TCRdb, only in-frame clones are kept and a portion is missing. The data show 75,000 to 90,000 clones, almost 95% seen once. The input for sequencing was CD4+ or CD8+ T cells sorted from blood, taken in a trial of the OX40 agonist ivuxolimab. The origin of the receptors is an adult with an advanced solid tumor such as melanoma, head and neck, liver or kidney cancer.

The J gene is TRBJ1-2, the V gene TRBV15; 8 nucleotides line up with TRBD1. The CDR3 has 17 residues. The V gene's germline CDR1 is LNHNV and CDR2 YYDKDF (reference sequence). The V gene end was trimmed by 2 bases and the J gene end by 3 bases; junction bases not matched to a gene: 11. DNA of the CDR3: TGTGCCACCAGCAGAATTATCGGACAGGGTCGCGACTATGGCTACACCTTC. Its protein is CATSRIIGQGRDYGYTF.

The rearrangement uses TRBV11-1 and TRBJ2-1; the D gene is possibly TRBD1 (5 bases). CDR1 and CDR2 (germline): SGHAT, FQDESV (reference sequence). Trimming removed 0 bases at V and 10 bases at J, with 10 bases between. The CDR3 has 13 amino acids. The CDR3 sequence is CASSLAVSGEQFF. The CDR3 nucleotides are TGTGCCAGCAGCTTAGCGGTGTCAGGGGAGCAGTTCTTC.

The V call is TRBV5-1, the J call TRBJ2-1, with unresolved D. Germline V gene data show CDR1 as SGHRS and CDR2 as YFSETQ. The CDR3 contains 16 residues. Trimming took off 1 base at V and 0 bases at J, with 11 bases between the two ends. Written as DNA, the CDR3 is TGCGCCAGCAGCTTGCAAGGCGGCCCCTCCTACAATGAGCAGTTCTTC. Amino acid sequence: CASSLQGGPSYNEQFF.

This sequence joins TRBV12-5 and TRBJ2-1, with TRBD1 matching over 8 bases. Germline CDR1 and CDR2: LGHNT and FRNRAP. After removal of 8 bases from V and 0 bases from J, the junction contained 12 bases not matched to a gene. This CDR3 has 17 amino acids. The CDR3 nucleotides read TGTGCTAGTCAGGGGACCGGACAGGGTCCCTCCTACAATGAGCAGTTCTTC. The encoded protein is CASQGTGQGPSYNEQFF.

CDR3 DNA sequence: TGTGCCTGGAGTGTAAAGGGGATTTACGAGCAGTACTTC. Amino acid sequence: CAWSVKGIYEQYF. The chain uses TRBV30 and TRBJ2-7, with D perhaps matching TRBD1 (5 bases). This CDR3 spans 13 amino acids. V was shortened by 0 bases and J by 4 bases, with 10 bases between the two germline ends. Germline V gene sequence: CDR1 GTSNPN, CDR2 SVGIG (reference sequence). The full variable domain, completed using reference TRBV30 and TRBJ2-7, is SQTIHQWPATLVQPVGSPLSLECTVEGTSNPNLYWYRQAAGRGLQLLFYSVGIGQISSEVPQNLSASRPQDRQFILSSKKLLLSDSGFYLCAWSVKGIYEQYFGPGTRLTVT.

Of note for this clone: The germline gene is not matched at one end of the junction; a read error may be the cause. The chain carries TRBV7-7 and TRBJ2-5; tentative D call: TRBD2 (6 bases). CDR1 is SSHAT and CDR2 is FNYEAQ in the germline V gene (reference sequence). This CDR3 comprises 15 residues. CDR3 protein: CASSLERAGGETQYF. CDR3 nucleotides: TGTGCTAGCAGCTTAGAGCGGGCGGGCGGGGAGACCCAGTACTTC.

V and J are TRBV9 and TRBJ2-7; 14 nucleotides agree with TRBD2. J was trimmed by 1 base and V by 2 bases; bases with no gene match: 2. This CDR3 spans 16 amino acids. Per the germline V gene, CDR1 is SGDLS and CDR2 is YYNGEE. DNA for the CDR3: TGTGCCAGCAGCGTCGGGACTAGCGGGAGTTCCTACGAGCAGTACTTC. Translated: CASSVGTSGSSYEQYF. The full variable domain, with the rest looked up from reference TRBV9 and TRBJ2-7, is DSGVTQTPKHLITATGQRVTLRCSPRSGDLSVYWYQQSLDQGLQFLIQYYNGEERAKGNILERFSAQQFPDLHSELNLSSLELGDSALYFCASSVGTSGSSYEQYFGPGTRLTVT.

This chain joins TRBV29-1 and TRBJ2-7; D unresolved. In germline, CDR1 is SQVTM, CDR2 ANQGSEA. The CDR3 has 13 amino acids. Trimming removed 3 bases from V and 2 bases from J, with 11 bases in between. This CDR3 is CSVDGPPPYEQYF. The CDR3 nucleotides are TGCAGCGTTGACGGGCCTCCCCCCTACGAGCAGTACTTC.

The rearrangement joins TRBV4-1 to TRBJ2-7; 10 nucleotides line up with TRBD2. Germline V lookup: CDR1 MGHRA, CDR2 YSYEKL. The CDR3 is 19 amino acids. With V trimmed by 0 bases and J by 4 bases, 15 bases remained unmatched. CDR3 DNA sequence: TGCGCCAGCAGCCAAGATACCGGAGAGGTAGCGGGAGGCTGGTACGAGCAGTACTTC. It is translated as CASSQDTGEVAGGWYEQYF.

This chain links TRBV6-1 with TRBJ1-4; D possibly corresponds to TRBD1 (5 bases). V was clipped by 10 bases and J by 5 bases, with 20 bases between them. The CDR3 spans 15 residues. Germline CDR1 MNHNS, CDR2 SASEGT. CDR3 in amino acids: CATRTTGATNEKLFF. DNA for the CDR3: TGTGCCACGCGAACCACCGGGGCCACAAATGAAAAACTGTTTTTT.

The V call is TRBV18, the J call TRBJ2-3; D tentatively fits TRBD1 or TRBD2 (5 bases each). Germline loops: CDR1 KGHSH, CDR2 LQKENI. The CDR3 has 14 residues. V dropped 4 bases and J dropped 4 bases, with 12 bases sitting between them. The DNA of the CDR3 is TGTGCCAGCTCACTTGGGACCGGAGCAGATACGCAGTATTTT. This codes for CASSLGTGADTQYF.

In DNA form, the CDR3 reads TGTGCCAGCAGTCAACCGGGACAGGGGTCCTACGAGCAGTACTTC. This codes for CASSQPGQGSYEQYF. The rearrangement links TRBV28 to TRBJ2-7, with TRBD1 matching 10 bases. V lost 5 bases and J lost 1; bases outside the gene matches: 5. Germline CDR1 is MDHEN and CDR2 is SYDVKM. The CDR3 has 15 amino acids. Full variable domain (outside the CDR3, taken from reference TRBV28 and TRBJ2-7): DVKVTQSSRYLVKRTGEKVFLECVQDMDHENMFWYRQDPGLGLRLIYFSYDVKMKEKGDIPEGYSVSREKKERFSLILESASTNQTSMYLCASSQPGQGSYEQYFGPGTRLTVT.

The gene calls are TRBV5-6 and TRBJ1-5, with D tentatively TRBD1 (5 bases). The V gene lost 0 bases and the J gene lost 5 bases, with 9 bases spanning the gap. The germline V gene encodes CDR1 SGHDT and CDR2 YYEEEE. The CDR3 extends over 14 amino acids. The CDR3 nucleotides are TGTGCCAGCAGCTTGGCGAGGGGAGATCAGCCCCAGCATTTT. It yields the protein CASSLARGDQPQHF. The variable domain in full, with the rest retrieved from reference TRBV5-6 and TRBJ1-5, is DAGVTQSPTHLIKTRGQQVTLRCSPKSGHDTVSWYQQALGQGPQFIFQYYEEEERQRGNFPDRFSGHQFPNYSSELNVNALLLGDSALYLCASSLARGDQPQHFGDGTRLSIL.

J is TRBJ1-2 and V is TRBV6-5; weak D call: TRBD1 (5 bases). V was clipped by 4 bases and J by 8 bases, with 11 bases between them. The length of the CDR3 is 12 residues. Looked up from germline, CDR1 is MNHEY and CDR2 is SVGAGI. In DNA, the CDR3 is TGTGCCAGCAGTTTTTCAGGGCGCGGCTACACCTTC. It encodes CASSFSGRGYTF.

The rearrangement links TRBV6-1 to TRBJ2-7, with TRBD1 as a possible D gene (5 bases). The germline V gene encodes CDR1 MNHNS and CDR2 SASEGT. The ends were cut back, 6 bases at V and 2 bases at J, with 8 bases in the middle. The CDR3 extends over 12 amino acids. CDR3 region: CASRDTTYEQYF. CDR3 nucleotides: TGTGCCAGCAGGGACACCACCTACGAGCAGTACTTC.

This sequence joins TRBV7-6 and TRBJ2-1, with 9 bases fitting TRBD2. Germline CDR1 and CDR2: SGHVS and FNYEAQ. This CDR3 contains 16 residues. The J segment lost 1 base and the V segment lost 5 bases, leaving 6 bases of the junction unmatched. The CDR3 spells CASSVSGSGSYNEQFF. In DNA form, the CDR3 reads TGTGCCAGCAGCGTTAGCGGGAGTGGATCCTACAATGAGCAGTTCTTC.

The rearrangement uses TRBV5-1 and TRBJ2-3; D possibly uses TRBD1 or TRBD2 (5 bases each). CDR3 size: 15 residues. CDR1 is SGHRS, CDR2 YFSETQ, per germline. The germline V and J ends were trimmed by 2 bases and 3 bases, with 13 bases remaining between them. CDR3: CASSFGAAGTDTQYF. The DNA of the CDR3 is TGCGCCAGCAGCTTCGGGGCGGCAGGGACAGATACGCAGTATTTT.

This clone was found once. The rearrangement uses TRBV2 and TRBJ2-3; 11 bases align to TRBD1. With 6 bases clipped from V and 4 bases from J, the junction kept 9 bases outside the gene matches. Germline V gene sequence: CDR1 SNHLY, CDR2 FYNNEI. This CDR3 comprises 16 residues. The chain's CDR3 is CASRAGRTGGADTQYF. The CDR3 DNA follows: TGTGCCAGCAGGGCCGGACGGACAGGGGGCGCAGATACGCAGTATTTT. The full variable domain, completed using reference TRBV2 and TRBJ2-3, is EPEVTQTPSHQVTQMGQEVILRCVPISNHLYFYWYRQILGQKVEFLVSFYNNEISEKSEIFDDQFSVERPDGSNFTLKIRSTKLEDSAMYFCASRAGRTGGADTQYFGPGTRLTVL.

This clone showed up just once. This chain connects TRBV27 to TRBJ2-3, with a weak D call TRBD1 (8 bases). Germline assignment: CDR1 MNHEY and CDR2 SMNVEV (reference sequence). The CDR3 spans 17 residues. V was trimmed by 3 bases and J by 1 base, leaving 17 bases between them. CDR3 in DNA: TGTGCCAGCAGTTTTAGGCGGGAGACAGGGGGCACAGATACGCAGTATTTT. It is translated as CASSFRRETGGTDTQYF.

This chain uses TRBV5-4 with TRBJ1-2; TRBD1 matches at 8 bases. Germline V gene data show CDR1 as SGHNT and CDR2 as YYREEE (reference sequence). Trimming removed 4 bases from V and 3 bases from J; junction bases left unmatched: 5. The CDR3 is 14 amino acids. CDR3 in DNA: TGTGCCAGCAGCACACAGGGGGGGGACTATGGCTACACCTTC. It is translated as CASSTQGGDYGYTF.